This T cell receptor (beta chain) was captured by sequencing in a study of PD-1 blockade in classical Hodgkin lymphoma (dated by TCRdb to 2020 to 2022). Regarding the complete study: Nivolumab dosing was 3 mg/kg intravenously every 2 weeks, continuing until either disease progression or unacceptable toxicity. The study used TCR beta sequencing and CyTOF to define a peripheral blood immune signature of response to PD-1 blockade in classical Hodgkin lymphoma.

Summary of the overall study and its limitations: Lower diversity was observed in patients in whom nivolumab was started less than 1 year after ASCT, and these patients were excluded from later analyses so that confounding by immune reconstitution would be avoided. Baseline TCR diversity was reported to be lower in newly diagnosed patients than in healthy donors, and even lower in relapsed/refractory patients. The study was restricted to a single clinical trial cohort, and the causes of repertoire differences, possibly disease activity or prior therapy, were left undefined. CD4+ but not CD8+ TCR diversity rose significantly by C4D1 (p=0.0027 vs p=0.16), most apparent in complete responders (p=0.02). Trial patients achieving complete response had baseline diversity similar to newly diagnosed patients, whereas partial responders and progressors had significantly lower diversity.

A note on this clone: What antigen it recognizes has not been identified. No clone much larger than this one lies a single base away; base qualities are absent.

The CDR3 runs 17 residues from the cysteine to the phenylalanine. The kept DNA is CDR3 alone, 51 bases in frame from the first base. For CDR1 and CDR2, the germline V gene lists SGHVS and FNYEAQ. Trimming accounts for 2 bases at V and 0 bases at J, while the number of junction bases matched to no gene is 6. Genomic DNA was isolated using the Qiagen DNeasy kit from unsorted PBMCs as well as from negatively selected CD4+ and CD8+ fractions. Amplification of TCR beta CDR3 regions was done by immunoSEQ multiplex PCR with primers that anneal to V and J segments. A synthetic immune receptor repertoire was used to minimize amplification bias, and remaining bias was computationally removed after sequencing. The published analysis was carried out like this. Repertoire diversity was quantified as the Shannon entropy index using custom Python scripts. The unsorted, CD4+ and CD8+ repertoires were each analyzed separately, with the exception of combined analyses, where CD4+ and CD8+ sequences were merged in silico. A clone was considered expanded if an increase in frequency of at least 2-fold after treatment relative to C1D1 was found, and a pseudocount of 0.5 was applied to clones undetected at baseline. Singleton clones were defined as clones with 0 or 1 copy at C1D1, and non-singleton clones were defined as clones with 2 or more copies. Clones expanded in unsorted samples were assigned a CD4+, CD8+ or unknown annotation through matching of protein sequences in sorted samples from the same patient. Diversity changes from C1D1 to C4D1 were tested in paired samples using Wilcoxon tests. Not all clones reach the TCRdb copy of this immuneACCESS table, which keeps in-frame sequences only. Checked studies attribute under half of the gap to unresolved V genes and leave the rest unexplained. V and J calls and clone size are as listed in that table; D and trimming were resolved from the DNA. The sample has fewer than 55,000 clones on record, about three quarters of them singletons. Roughly a third of the sample belongs to the ten largest clones.

The time point tag for this specimen amounts to: cycle 4 day 1 (C4D1), after five to seven weeks of nivolumab. All trial patients had relapsed after autologous stem cell transplantation, with cohorts A, B and C differing in prior brentuximab vedotin exposure. The trial cohort comprised some 60 patients with relapsed/refractory classical Hodgkin lymphoma whose best overall responses were complete response, partial response or progressive disease. Trial patients were treated with single-agent nivolumab in the multi-cohort phase II CheckMate 205 trial. An independent review committee assessed best overall response by applying the 2007 International Working Group response criteria. Trial PBMCs were collected immediately before nivolumab initiation (C1D1) and during therapy at cycle 2 day 1 and cycle 4 day 1. After peripheral blood was drawn into 8 mL Vacutainer Cell Preparation Tubes, PBMCs were isolated by centrifugation and then cryopreserved.

The input for sequencing was peripheral blood mononuclear cells (PBMCs), taken before the fourth cycle of nivolumab. Recombination joined TRBV7-6 with TRBJ2-3; the central 9 bases match TRBD2. The TCR originated in a human donor with classical Hodgkin lymphoma. The nucleotides read TGTGCCAGCAGCTTAAGACTAGCGGACACTAGCACAGATACGCAGTATTTT. Its translation reads: CASSLRLADTSTDTQYF.